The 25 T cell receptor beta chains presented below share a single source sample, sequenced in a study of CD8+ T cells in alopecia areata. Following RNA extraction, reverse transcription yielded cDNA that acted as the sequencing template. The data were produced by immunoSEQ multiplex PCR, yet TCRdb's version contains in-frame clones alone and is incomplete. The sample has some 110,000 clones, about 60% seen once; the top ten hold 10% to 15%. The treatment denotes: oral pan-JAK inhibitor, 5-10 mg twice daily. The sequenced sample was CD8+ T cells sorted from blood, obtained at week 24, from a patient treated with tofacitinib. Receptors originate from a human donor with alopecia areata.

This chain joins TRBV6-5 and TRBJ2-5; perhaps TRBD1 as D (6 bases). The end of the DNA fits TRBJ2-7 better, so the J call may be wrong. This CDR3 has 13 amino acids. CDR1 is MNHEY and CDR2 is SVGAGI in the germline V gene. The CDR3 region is CASSPTGTYEQYF. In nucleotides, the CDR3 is TGTGCCAGCAGTCCGACAGGTACCTACGAGCAGTACTTC.

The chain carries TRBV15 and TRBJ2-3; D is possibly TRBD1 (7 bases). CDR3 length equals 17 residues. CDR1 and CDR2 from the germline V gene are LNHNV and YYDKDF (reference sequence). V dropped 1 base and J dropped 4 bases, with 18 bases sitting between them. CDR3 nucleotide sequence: TGTGCCACCAGCAGAGCTGTAGACAGGGAGGAATCAGATACGCAGTATTTT. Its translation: CATSRAVDREESDTQYF.

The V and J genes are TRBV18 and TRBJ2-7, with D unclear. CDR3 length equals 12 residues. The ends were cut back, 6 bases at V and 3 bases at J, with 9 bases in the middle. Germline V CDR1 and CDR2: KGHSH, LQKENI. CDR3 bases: TGTGCCAGCTCCCCCTCAGACTACGAGCAGTACTTC. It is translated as CASSPSDYEQYF.

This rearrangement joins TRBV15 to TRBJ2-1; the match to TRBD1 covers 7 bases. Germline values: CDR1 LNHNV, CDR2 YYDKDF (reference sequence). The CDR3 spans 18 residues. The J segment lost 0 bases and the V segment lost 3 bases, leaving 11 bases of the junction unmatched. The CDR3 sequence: CATSRNRDSPISYNEQFF. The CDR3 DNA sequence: TGTGCCACCAGCAGGAACCGGGACAGTCCAATCTCCTACAATGAGCAGTTCTTC.

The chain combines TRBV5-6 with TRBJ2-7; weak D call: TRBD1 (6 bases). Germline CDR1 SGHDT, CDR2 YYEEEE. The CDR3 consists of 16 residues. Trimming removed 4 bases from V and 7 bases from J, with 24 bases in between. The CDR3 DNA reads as TGTGCCAGCAGCCCTTTTCCGGGACAACTCACGGGAGAGCAGTACTTC. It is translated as CASSPFPGQLTGEQYF.

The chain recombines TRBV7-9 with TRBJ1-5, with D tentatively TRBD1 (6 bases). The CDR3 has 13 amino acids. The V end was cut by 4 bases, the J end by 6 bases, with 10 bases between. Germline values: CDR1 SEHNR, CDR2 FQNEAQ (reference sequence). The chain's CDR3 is CASSSGVRQPQHF. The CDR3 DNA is TGTGCCAGCAGCTCAGGGGTCCGTCAGCCCCAGCATTTT.

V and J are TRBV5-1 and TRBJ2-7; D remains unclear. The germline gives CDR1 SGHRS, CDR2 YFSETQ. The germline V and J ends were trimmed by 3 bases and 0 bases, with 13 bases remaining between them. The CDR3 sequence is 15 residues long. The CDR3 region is CASSWTTLHSYEQYF. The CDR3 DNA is TGCGCCAGCAGCTGGACGACACTACACTCCTACGAGCAGTACTTC.

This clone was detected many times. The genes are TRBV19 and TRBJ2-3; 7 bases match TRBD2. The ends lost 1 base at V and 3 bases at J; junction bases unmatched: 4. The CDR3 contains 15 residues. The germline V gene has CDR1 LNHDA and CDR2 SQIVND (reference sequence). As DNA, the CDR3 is TGTGCCAGTAGTATAGGAGCGGGGTGGACAGATACGCAGTATTTT. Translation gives CASSIGAGWTDTQYF.

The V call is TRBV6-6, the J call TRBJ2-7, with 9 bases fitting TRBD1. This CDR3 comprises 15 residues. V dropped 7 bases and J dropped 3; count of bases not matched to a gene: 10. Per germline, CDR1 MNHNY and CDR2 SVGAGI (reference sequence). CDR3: CASNKGQGLLYEQYF. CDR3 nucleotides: TGTGCCAGCAACAAGGGACAGGGCCTGCTCTACGAGCAGTACTTC.

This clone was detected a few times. CDR3 region: CALFLINYGYTF. The CDR3 bases are TGTGCCCTCTTCCTCATCAACTATGGCTACACCTTC. The chain links TRBV7-9 to TRBJ1-2; D unresolved. The CDR3 totals 12 residues. Germline-derived CDR1 and CDR2 are SEHNR and FQNEAQ (reference sequence). The V gene lost 11 bases and the J gene lost 2 bases, with 12 bases spanning the gap.

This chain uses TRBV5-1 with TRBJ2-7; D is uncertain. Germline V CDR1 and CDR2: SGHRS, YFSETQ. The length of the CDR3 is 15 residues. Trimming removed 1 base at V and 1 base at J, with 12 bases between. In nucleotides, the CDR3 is TGCGCCAGCAGCTTGCCAGCTCAAGGGTCCTACGAGCAGTACTTC. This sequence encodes CASSLPAQGSYEQYF.

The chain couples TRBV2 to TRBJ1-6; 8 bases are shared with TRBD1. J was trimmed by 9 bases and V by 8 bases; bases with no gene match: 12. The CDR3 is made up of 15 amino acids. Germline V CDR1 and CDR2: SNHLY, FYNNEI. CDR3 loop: CASGLLQGASSPLHF. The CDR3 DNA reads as TGTGCCAGCGGTTTATTGCAGGGGGCCAGTTCACCCCTCCACTTT.

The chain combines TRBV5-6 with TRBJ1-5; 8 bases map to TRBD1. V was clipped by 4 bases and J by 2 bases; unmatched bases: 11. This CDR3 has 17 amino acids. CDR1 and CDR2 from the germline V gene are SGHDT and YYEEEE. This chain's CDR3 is CASSTGQGVLRNQPQHF. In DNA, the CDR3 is TGTGCCAGCAGCACCGGACAGGGTGTATTGCGCAATCAGCCCCAGCATTTT.

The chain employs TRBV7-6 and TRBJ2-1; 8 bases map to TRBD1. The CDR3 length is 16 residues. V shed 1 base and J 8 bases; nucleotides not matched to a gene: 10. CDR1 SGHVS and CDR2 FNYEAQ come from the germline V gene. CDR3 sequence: CASSLESTGVNDEQFF. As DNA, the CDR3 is TGTGCCAGCAGCTTAGAGTCGACAGGGGTTAACGATGAGCAGTTCTTC.

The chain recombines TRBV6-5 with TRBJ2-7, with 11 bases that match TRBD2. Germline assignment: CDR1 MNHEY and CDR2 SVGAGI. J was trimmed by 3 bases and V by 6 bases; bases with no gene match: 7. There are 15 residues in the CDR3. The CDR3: CASRSRTSGYYEQYF. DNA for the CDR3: TGTGCCAGCAGATCCCGGACTAGCGGGTACTACGAGCAGTACTTC.

CDR3 protein: CASSERARKTYYGYTF. The DNA for the CDR3 is TGTGCCAGCAGTGAAAGGGCAAGGAAGACTTACTATGGCTACACCTTC. The chain links TRBV6-1 to TRBJ1-2; D remains unclear. Between the trimmed V and J ends, which lost 2 bases and 3 bases, there was a span of 16 bases. Germline loops: CDR1 MNHNS, CDR2 SASEGT. CDR3 length: 16 residues.

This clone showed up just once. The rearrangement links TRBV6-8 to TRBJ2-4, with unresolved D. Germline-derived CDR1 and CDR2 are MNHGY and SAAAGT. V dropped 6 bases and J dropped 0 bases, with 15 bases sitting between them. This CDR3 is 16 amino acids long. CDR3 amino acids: CASSADCQLAKNIQYF. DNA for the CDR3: TGTGCCAGCAGCGCCGACTGTCAGCTAGCCAAAAACATTCAGTACTTC.

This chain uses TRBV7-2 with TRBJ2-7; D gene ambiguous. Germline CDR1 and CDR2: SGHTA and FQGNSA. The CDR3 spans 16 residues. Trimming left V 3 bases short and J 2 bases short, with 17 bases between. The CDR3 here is CASSFPYYGPPYEQYF. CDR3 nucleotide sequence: TGTGCCAGCAGCTTCCCCTATTACGGCCCCCCCTACGAGCAGTACTTC.

The CDR3 nucleotides are TGTGCCAGCAGTCGTCAAGAGACCCAGTACTTC. This encodes CASSRQETQYF. The V and J genes are TRBV11-2 and TRBJ2-5; D call uncertain. This CDR3 has 11 amino acids. The germline CDR1 and CDR2 sequences are SGHAT and FQNNGV. V was cut by 6 bases and J by 2 bases, with 4 bases left in between.

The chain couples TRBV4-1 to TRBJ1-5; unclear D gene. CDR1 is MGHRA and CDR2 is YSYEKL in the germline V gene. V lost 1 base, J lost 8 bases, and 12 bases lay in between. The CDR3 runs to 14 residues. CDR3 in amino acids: CASSQGTGVEPQHF. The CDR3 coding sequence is TGCGCCAGCAGCCAAGGGACCGGGGTAGAGCCCCAGCATTTT.

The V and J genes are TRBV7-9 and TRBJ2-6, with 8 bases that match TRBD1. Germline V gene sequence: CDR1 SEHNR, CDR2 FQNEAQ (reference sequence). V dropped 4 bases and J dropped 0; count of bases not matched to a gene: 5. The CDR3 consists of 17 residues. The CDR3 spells CASSSRDRLSGANVLTF. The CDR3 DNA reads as TGTGCCAGCAGCTCCCGGGACAGGCTCTCTGGGGCCAACGTCCTGACTTTC.

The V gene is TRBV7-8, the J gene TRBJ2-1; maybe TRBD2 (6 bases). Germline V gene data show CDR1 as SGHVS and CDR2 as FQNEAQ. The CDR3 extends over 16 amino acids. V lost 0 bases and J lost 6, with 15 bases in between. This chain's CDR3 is CASSLALRGSGNEQFF. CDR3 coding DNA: TGTGCCAGCAGCTTAGCGCTGAGGGGTAGCGGCAATGAGCAGTTCTTC.

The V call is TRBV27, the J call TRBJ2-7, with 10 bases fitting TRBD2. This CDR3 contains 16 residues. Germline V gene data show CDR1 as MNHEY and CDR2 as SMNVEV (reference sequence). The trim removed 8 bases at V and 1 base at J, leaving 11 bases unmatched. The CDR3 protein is CASAYAQRGGSYEQYF. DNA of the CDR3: TGTGCCAGCGCATACGCCCAGCGGGGGGGTTCCTACGAGCAGTACTTC.

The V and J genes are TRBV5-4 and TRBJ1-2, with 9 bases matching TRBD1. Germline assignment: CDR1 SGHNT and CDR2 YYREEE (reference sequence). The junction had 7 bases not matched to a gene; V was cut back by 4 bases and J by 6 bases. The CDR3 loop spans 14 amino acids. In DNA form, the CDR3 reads TGTGCCAGCAGCCCCGGTCGGACAGGGGATGGCTACACCTTC. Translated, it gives CASSPGRTGDGYTF.

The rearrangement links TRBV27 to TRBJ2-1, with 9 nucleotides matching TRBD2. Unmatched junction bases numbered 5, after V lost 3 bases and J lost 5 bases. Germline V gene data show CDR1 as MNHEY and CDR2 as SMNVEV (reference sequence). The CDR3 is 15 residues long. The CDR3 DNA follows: TGTGCCAGCAGTTTCCTAGCGGGGACTCACAATGAGCAGTTCTTC. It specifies CASSFLAGTHNEQFF.